Following are 14 T cell receptor beta chains from one sample sequenced in a study of cytomegalovirus exposure and HLA in healthy donors. Primers: 60 Vbeta forward and 13 Jbeta reverse. Clones were read by immunoSEQ multiplex PCR, and TCRdb kept only the in-frame ones, dropping some. The sample includes fewer than 200,000 clones, 82% of them seen just once. Sequencing used PBMCs. These receptor sequences come from a male donor in good health and CMV-seronegative.

This chain connects TRBV9 to TRBJ2-7; 12 bases line up with TRBD1. J gave up 6 bases and V 0 bases, and 4 bases lay outside the gene matches. The length of the CDR3 is 15 residues. Germline lookup yields CDR1 SGDLS and CDR2 YYNGEE. CDR3 coding DNA: TGTGCCAGCAGCGTAGCGGGGACAGGGGGCGGCGAGCAGTACTTC. It encodes CASSVAGTGGGEQYF.

The J gene is TRBJ2-1, the V gene TRBV11-2; D gene uncertain. The germline CDR1 and CDR2 sequences are SGHAT and FQNNGV. V was trimmed by 1 base and J by 8 bases, leaving 18 bases between them. The CDR3 has 16 residues. The CDR3 loop reads CASSLVTRQPKDEQFF. Here the CDR3 DNA reads TGTGCCAGCAGCTTAGTGACGAGGCAGCCCAAGGATGAGCAGTTCTTC.

V usage is TRBV2 and J usage is TRBJ2-5; 9 positions agree with TRBD1. The germline gives CDR1 SNHLY, CDR2 FYNNEI. After removal of 8 bases from V and 5 bases from J, the junction contained 12 bases not matched to a gene. The CDR3 spans 15 residues. This CDR3 is CASPPDRGKSETQYF. DNA of the CDR3: TGTGCCAGCCCACCGGACAGGGGAAAATCCGAGACCCAGTACTTC.

V usage is TRBV4-1 and J usage is TRBJ2-7; 10 bases are a match to TRBD1. The ends lost 3 bases at V and 7 bases at J; junction bases unmatched: 6. The V gene's germline CDR1 is MGHRA and CDR2 YSYEKL. The CDR3 covers 14 residues. As DNA, the CDR3 is TGCGCCAGCAGCCATCGGGACAGGGGCCTAGAGCAGTACTTC. Its translation is CASSHRDRGLEQYF.

CDR3 nucleotides: TGTGCCAGCAGCCCCTTACCCGGACAGGGAAGGGACATTCAGTACTTC. This translates into CASSPLPGQGRDIQYF. The V gene is TRBV6-6, the J gene TRBJ2-4, with TRBD1 matching over 8 bases. Per the germline V gene, CDR1 is MNHNY and CDR2 is SVGAGI (reference sequence). This CDR3 spans 16 amino acids. With V trimmed by 6 bases and J by 8 bases, 15 bases remained unmatched.

V usage is TRBV6-4 and J usage is TRBJ2-3, with 8 positions matching TRBD2. This CDR3 is 15 amino acids long. Germline V gene sequence: CDR1 MRHNA, CDR2 SNTAGT. The ends lost 4 bases at V and 2 bases at J; junction bases unmatched: 5. CDR3 sequence: CASSVSGATTDTQYF. For the CDR3, the DNA is TGTGCCAGCAGTGTTAGCGGGGCGACCACAGATACGCAGTATTTT.

The V call is TRBV18, the J call TRBJ2-7, with D uncertain. The CDR3 is 13 residues long. V gave up 3 bases and J gave up 2 bases, with 8 bases separating them. The germline gives CDR1 KGHSH, CDR2 LQKENI. Here the CDR3 reads CASSPTQTYEQYF. The CDR3 DNA sequence: TGTGCCAGCTCACCTACACAGACCTACGAGCAGTACTTC.

This chain uses TRBV11-3 with TRBJ2-3; 8 nucleotides match TRBD1. Trimming removed 5 bases from V and 0 bases from J; junction bases left unmatched: 4. Per the germline V gene, CDR1 is SGHNT and CDR2 is YENEEA. The CDR3 runs 15 residues. The DNA of the CDR3 is TGTGCCAGCAGCCCACAGGGGGGAAGCACAGATACGCAGTATTTT. Its protein is CASSPQGGSTDTQYF.

This clone was recorded once. In the same sample, other DNA sequences code for this CDR3. The rearrangement links TRBV9 to TRBJ1-2, with D unclear. V lost 0 bases and J lost 5, with 5 bases in between. CDR3 length: 12 residues. CDR1 and CDR2 from the germline V gene are SGDLS and YYNGEE. Here the CDR3 DNA reads TGTGCCAGCAGCGTAGACAGTTATGGCTACACCTTC. It is translated as CASSVDSYGYTF.

The CDR3 nucleotides read TGTGCCAGCAGCCTACAACAGGGGGAAAATGAAAAACTGTTTTTT. Its protein product is CASSLQQGENEKLFF. The chain combines TRBV7-9 with TRBJ1-4; TRBD1 matches 8 bases. CDR3 size: 15 residues. The V segment lost 5 bases and the J segment 5 bases; nucleotides outside the gene matches: 7. In germline, CDR1 is SEHNR, CDR2 FQNEAQ (reference sequence).

J is TRBJ1-6 and V is TRBV7-9, with no clear D. The CDR3 spans 17 residues. Germline loops: CDR1 SEHNR, CDR2 FQNEAQ (reference sequence). Trimming left V 5 bases short and J 1 base short, with 15 bases between. The CDR3 sequence: CASSPISGRSYNSPLHF. For the CDR3, the DNA is TGTGCCAGCAGCCCCATCTCGGGGAGATCCTATAATTCACCCCTCCACTTT.

The rearrangement links TRBV27 to TRBJ2-7; D might be TRBD2 (6 bases). The germline CDR1 and CDR2 sequences are MNHEY and SMNVEV (reference sequence). The V and J ends lost 4 bases and 6 bases respectively, with 16 bases between them. This CDR3 spans 14 amino acids. The DNA of the CDR3 is TGTGCCAGCAGTTCTTCTGGGGGAGGACGCGAGCAGTACTTC. Encoded protein: CASSSSGGGREQYF.

The chain combines TRBV29-1 with TRBJ2-1, with a possible D match to TRBD1 (6 bases). There are 11 residues in the CDR3. V was pared by 6 bases and J by 5 bases, with 8 bases between. CDR1 and CDR2 (germline): SQVTM, ANQGSEA. This CDR3 is CSVRQDNEQFF. Here the CDR3 DNA reads TGCAGCGTAAGACAGGACAATGAGCAGTTCTTC.

The DNA of the CDR3 is TGTGCCAGCAGGGCTAGCGGGGTTACCGAGCAGTACTTC. Residues: CASRASGVTEQYF. This rearrangement joins TRBV7-8 to TRBJ2-7, with 9 bases that match TRBD2. The germline gives CDR1 SGHVS, CDR2 FQNEAQ. The CDR3 loop spans 13 amino acids. Losses at the gene ends were 6 bases for V and 6 bases for J; bases not matched to a gene: 6.